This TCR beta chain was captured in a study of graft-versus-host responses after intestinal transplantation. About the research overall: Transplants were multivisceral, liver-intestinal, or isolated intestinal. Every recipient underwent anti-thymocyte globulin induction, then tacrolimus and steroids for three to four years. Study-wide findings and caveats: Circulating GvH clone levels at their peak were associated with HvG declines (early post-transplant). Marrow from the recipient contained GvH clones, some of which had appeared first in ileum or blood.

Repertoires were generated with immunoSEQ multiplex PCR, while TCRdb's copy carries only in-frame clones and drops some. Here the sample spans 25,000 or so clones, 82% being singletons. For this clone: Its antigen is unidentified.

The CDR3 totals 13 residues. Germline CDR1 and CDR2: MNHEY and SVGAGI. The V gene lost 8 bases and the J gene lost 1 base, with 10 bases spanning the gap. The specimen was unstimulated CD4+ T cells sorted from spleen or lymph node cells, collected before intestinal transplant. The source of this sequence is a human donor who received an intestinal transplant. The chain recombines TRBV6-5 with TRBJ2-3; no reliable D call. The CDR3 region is CASVVPGTDTQYF. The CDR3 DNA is TGTGCCAGCGTTGTCCCAGGCACAGATACGCAGTATTTT.